This is a list of T cell receptor beta chains from one sample in a study of blood T cell repertoires in COVID-19. TCRdb's table, derived via immunoSEQ multiplex PCR, lists solely in-frame clones and lacks some. The table lists approximately 210,000 clones, 88% of them singletons, with 4% to 5.5% in the top ten. The sample was peripheral blood. The receptors were gathered from a human donor in a cohort sampled during active COVID-19. Each CDR3 is given without its conserved first and last residue.

J gene | V gene | CDR3 protein
TRBJ2-5 | TRBV11-2 | ASSLRGGPGETQY
TRBJ2-5 | TRBV9 | ASSPGQLKETQY
TRBJ2-3 | TRBV9 | ASSVGPRTDTQY
TRBJ1-5 | TRBV6-2/TRBV6-3 | ASSYGHNTGGSPQH
TRBJ1-2 | TRBV6-1 | ASSDRGYYGYT
TRBJ2-5 | TRBV4-3 | ASSPGTGKETQY
TRBJ2-2 | TRBV19 | ASSGTGNTGELF
TRBJ2-1 | TRBV7-8 | ASSRGLAGGDEQF
TRBJ1-3 | TRBV30 | AWSSGGNGNTIY
TRBJ2-7 | TRBV3-1/TRBV3-2 | ASSQDTVPSYEQY
TRBJ2-6 | TRBV6-2/TRBV6-3 | ASSLPGSGERSSGANVLT
TRBJ1-4 | TRBV19 | ASSIAGKLF
TRBJ1-4 | TRBV3-1/TRBV3-2 | ASSPARDRDITNEKLF
TRBJ2-2 | TRBV24-1 | ATSESRAGSTGELF
TRBJ2-1 | TRBV5-4 | ASNPGAGSYNEQF
TRBJ1-1 | TRBV3-1/TRBV3-2 | ASSQGGFVNTEAF
TRBJ2-1 | TRBV6-2/TRBV6-3 | ASSRQGEQF
TRBJ1-5 | TRBV7-9 | ASSLAGTGNQPQH
TRBJ2-5 | TRBV27 | ASSLVGGETQY
TRBJ2-7 | TRBV2 | ASRVGLGEQY
TRBJ1-1 | TRBV6-2/TRBV6-3 | ASSYGGGTEAF
TRBJ1-2 | TRBV7-2 | ASSLGQGAYGYT
TRBJ2-5 | TRBV11-2 | ASSLAPQGQETQY
TRBJ1-4 | TRBV4-3 | ASSPSPGVEKLF
TRBJ1-1 | TRBV4-3 | ASSREYRADTEAF
TRBJ2-1 | TRBV27 | ASSLGVSGRNEQF
TRBJ2-1 | TRBV6-5 | ASSSDTGSYNEQF
TRBJ2-5 | TRBV7-9 | ASSLGLQRGGQETQY
TRBJ1-1 | TRBV7-2 | ASSPTRLVGGTEAF
TRBJ2-2 | TRBV5-1 | ASSSPLLSLGLAGGNTGELF
TRBJ2-2 | TRBV2 | ASSATGQGTGELF
TRBJ2-4 | TRBV6-5 | ASRIGAGAKNIQY
TRBJ1-1 | TRBV7-8 | ASSLGHGNTEAF
TRBJ2-3 | TRBV6-2/TRBV6-3 | ASSALGTRPDTQY
TRBJ2-3 | TRBV5-4 | ASSPSTRESTDTQY
TRBJ2-3 | TRBV5-1 | ASSFSGGADTQY
TRBJ2-6 | TRBV5-1 | ASSPNPGSGANVLT
TRBJ1-1 | TRBV2 | ASRRVGGVNTEAF
TRBJ1-4 | TRBV5-1 | ASSLVLPGQGQWANEKLF